This T cell receptor beta chain was identified in a study of OX40 agonist ivuxolimab in advanced cancers. General study points: The authors also found low normalized T-cell clonal expansion in some nonresponders.

Deletions cut 1 base from V and 4 bases from J, with 7 bases between. Germline values: CDR1 SEHNR, CDR2 FQNEAQ (reference sequence). The CDR3 consists of 13 residues. Generated by immunoSEQ multiplex PCR, the TCRdb table keeps only in-frame clones and is missing some. This sample has tens of thousands of clones, with 82% found just once. With regard to this clone: The antigen is undetermined.

Collection of blood occurred at baseline, at cycle 4 day 1, and at cycle 7 day 1. The genes are TRBV7-9 and TRBJ2-5; no firm D call. The receptor was derived from an adult with an advanced solid tumor such as melanoma, head and neck, liver or kidney cancer. The sample here was CD4+ or CD8+ T cells sorted from blood, taken in a trial of the OX40 agonist ivuxolimab. CDR3 DNA: TGTGCCAGCAGCTTAGAGGCTCCAGAGACCCAGTACTTC. Translated: CASSLEAPETQYF.